The entry that follows covers one T cell receptor beta chain sequence. The antigen is undetermined. The CDR3 is made up of 15 amino acids. Trimming cost V 5 bases and J 3 bases, with 16 bases left between them. CDR1 is SGHAT, CDR2 FQNNGV, per germline. TCRdb keeps only in-frame clones here, not all; method: immunoSEQ multiplex PCR. The sample comprises some 800,000 clones, 92% of which are singletons, and approximately 25% rests with the top ten. This sample stems from a study of shared clonotypes between healthy human individuals. Study as a whole: The donor group consisted of a couple of women and three men, aged 18 to 49.

General study points: For naive CD4 cells, 4% to 6% of clonotypes were shared across a few donors. Compared with clonotypes that all four donors shared, non-shared clonotypes had lower generation probabilities.

Terminally differentiated effector memory CD45RA+ cells were excluded by CCR7 positive selection of CD45RO-negative cells. Every donor was a Caucasian adult from Nashville, Tennessee. Sequencing was done on a sample of naive CD8+ T cells sorted from blood. The rearrangement uses TRBV11-2 and TRBJ2-5; D uncertain. The sequence came from a man aged 30 to 45 in good health. The CDR3 sequence is CASSRRGHTEETQYF. The CDR3 bases are TGTGCCAGCAGCCGCCGTGGGCATACCGAAGAGACCCAGTACTTC. The full variable domain, rest sourced from reference TRBV11-2 and TRBJ2-5, is EAGVAQSPRYKIIEKRQSVAFWCNPISGHATLYWYQQILGQGPKLLIQFQNNGVVDDSQLPKDRFSAERLKGVDSTLKIQPAKLEDSAVYLCASSRRGHTEETQYFGPGTRLLVL.